Presented here are 8 T cell receptor beta chains from one specimen sequenced in a study of shared clonotypes between healthy human individuals. The data were produced by immunoSEQ multiplex PCR, yet TCRdb's version contains in-frame clones alone and is incomplete. The sample lists 2 million to 2.5 million clones; 93% were seen once. The sequenced sample was naive CD4+ T cells from PBMCs. Indicated subset: CD45RA+ positively selected. The receptors stem from a man between 18 and 35 years old in good health. Some clones in this sample may be carry-over from other donors' samples.

The chain carries TRBV27 and TRBJ1-2; D not resolved. The CDR3 has 14 residues. Germline CDR1 is MNHEY and CDR2 is SMNVEV (reference sequence). The ends were cut back, 5 bases at V and 6 bases at J, with 16 bases in the middle. The CDR3 nucleotides are TGTGCCAGCAGTCCCACTCCCCCGAAGAATGGCTACACCTTC. It encodes CASSPTPPKNGYTF.

This clone is a singleton in its sample. The rearrangement uses TRBV7-2 and TRBJ2-3; TRBD1 or TRBD2 may be the D gene (5 bases each). This CDR3 comprises 17 residues. The V and J ends lost 3 bases and 3 bases respectively, with 19 bases between them. The V gene's germline CDR1 is SGHTA and CDR2 FQGNSA. CDR3: CASSFLNPTEGTDTQYF. As DNA, the CDR3 is TGTGCCAGCAGCTTCCTCAATCCAACCGAGGGGACAGATACGCAGTATTTT.

Here the CDR3 DNA reads TGTGCCAGCTCCCTAGGGGGCGGCACTGAAGCTTTCTTT. This sequence encodes CASSLGGGTEAFF. This chain joins TRBV19 and TRBJ1-1, with 7 nucleotides matching TRBD1. Per germline, CDR1 LNHDA and CDR2 SQIVND (reference sequence). The CDR3 has 13 amino acids. V dropped 9 bases and J dropped 4; count of bases not matched to a gene: 8.

The rearrangement uses TRBV18 and TRBJ2-1, with 8 nucleotides matching TRBD1. Germline V gene data show CDR1 as KGHSH and CDR2 as LQKENI. V gave up 5 bases and J gave up 0 bases; unmatched junction bases: 6. This CDR3 is 16 amino acids long. CDR3 residues: CASSSTGTGSYNEQFF. The DNA for the CDR3 is TGTGCCAGCTCATCAACCGGGACAGGCTCCTACAATGAGCAGTTCTTC.

V and J are TRBV19 and TRBJ1-1, with 7 bases lining up with TRBD1. This CDR3 is 15 amino acids long. V was clipped by 1 base and J by 2 bases; unmatched bases: 4. Germline V gene data show CDR1 as LNHDA and CDR2 as SQIVND (reference sequence). CDR3 region: CASSIGQGYNTEAFF. In nucleotides, the CDR3 is TGTGCCAGTAGTATAGGACAGGGATATAACACTGAAGCTTTCTTT.

The rearrangement links TRBV5-4 to TRBJ1-4, with D perhaps matching TRBD1 (6 bases). V was trimmed by 0 bases and J by 8 bases, leaving 8 bases between them. This CDR3 has 13 amino acids. The V gene's germline CDR1 is SGHNT and CDR2 YYREEE (reference sequence). Here the CDR3 DNA reads TGTGCCAGCAGCTTGGGGGGGCGAGAAAAACTGTTTTTT. Translation gives CASSLGGREKLFF. The full variable domain, rest sourced from reference TRBV5-4 and TRBJ1-4, is ETGVTQSPTHLIKTRGQQVTLRCSSQSGHNTVSWYQQALGQGPQFIFQYYREEENGRGNFPPRFSGLQFPNYSSELNVNALELDDSALYLCASSLGGREKLFFGSGTQLSVL.

The table lists this clone with a count of one. The rearrangement links TRBV7-3 to TRBJ2-3; TRBD2 matches 7 bases. CDR3 length equals 16 residues. Looked up from germline, CDR1 is SGHTA and CDR2 is FQGTGA. After removal of 2 bases from V and 2 bases from J, the junction contained 7 bases not matched to a gene. CDR3 in amino acids: CASSLLPSGYTDTQYF. Written as DNA, the CDR3 is TGTGCCAGCAGCTTATTGCCTAGCGGTTACACAGATACGCAGTATTTT.

The genes are TRBV5-1 and TRBJ1-4; weak D call: TRBD1 (6 bases). The CDR3 length is 17 residues. The V gene's germline CDR1 is SGHRS and CDR2 YFSETQ. V shed 0 bases and J shed 3 bases, with 15 bases lying between them. The CDR3 nucleotides are TGCGCCAGCAGCTTGGCGGGTCAGGGGACCCCTAATGAAAAACTGTTTTTT. This sequence encodes CASSLAGQGTPNEKLFF.